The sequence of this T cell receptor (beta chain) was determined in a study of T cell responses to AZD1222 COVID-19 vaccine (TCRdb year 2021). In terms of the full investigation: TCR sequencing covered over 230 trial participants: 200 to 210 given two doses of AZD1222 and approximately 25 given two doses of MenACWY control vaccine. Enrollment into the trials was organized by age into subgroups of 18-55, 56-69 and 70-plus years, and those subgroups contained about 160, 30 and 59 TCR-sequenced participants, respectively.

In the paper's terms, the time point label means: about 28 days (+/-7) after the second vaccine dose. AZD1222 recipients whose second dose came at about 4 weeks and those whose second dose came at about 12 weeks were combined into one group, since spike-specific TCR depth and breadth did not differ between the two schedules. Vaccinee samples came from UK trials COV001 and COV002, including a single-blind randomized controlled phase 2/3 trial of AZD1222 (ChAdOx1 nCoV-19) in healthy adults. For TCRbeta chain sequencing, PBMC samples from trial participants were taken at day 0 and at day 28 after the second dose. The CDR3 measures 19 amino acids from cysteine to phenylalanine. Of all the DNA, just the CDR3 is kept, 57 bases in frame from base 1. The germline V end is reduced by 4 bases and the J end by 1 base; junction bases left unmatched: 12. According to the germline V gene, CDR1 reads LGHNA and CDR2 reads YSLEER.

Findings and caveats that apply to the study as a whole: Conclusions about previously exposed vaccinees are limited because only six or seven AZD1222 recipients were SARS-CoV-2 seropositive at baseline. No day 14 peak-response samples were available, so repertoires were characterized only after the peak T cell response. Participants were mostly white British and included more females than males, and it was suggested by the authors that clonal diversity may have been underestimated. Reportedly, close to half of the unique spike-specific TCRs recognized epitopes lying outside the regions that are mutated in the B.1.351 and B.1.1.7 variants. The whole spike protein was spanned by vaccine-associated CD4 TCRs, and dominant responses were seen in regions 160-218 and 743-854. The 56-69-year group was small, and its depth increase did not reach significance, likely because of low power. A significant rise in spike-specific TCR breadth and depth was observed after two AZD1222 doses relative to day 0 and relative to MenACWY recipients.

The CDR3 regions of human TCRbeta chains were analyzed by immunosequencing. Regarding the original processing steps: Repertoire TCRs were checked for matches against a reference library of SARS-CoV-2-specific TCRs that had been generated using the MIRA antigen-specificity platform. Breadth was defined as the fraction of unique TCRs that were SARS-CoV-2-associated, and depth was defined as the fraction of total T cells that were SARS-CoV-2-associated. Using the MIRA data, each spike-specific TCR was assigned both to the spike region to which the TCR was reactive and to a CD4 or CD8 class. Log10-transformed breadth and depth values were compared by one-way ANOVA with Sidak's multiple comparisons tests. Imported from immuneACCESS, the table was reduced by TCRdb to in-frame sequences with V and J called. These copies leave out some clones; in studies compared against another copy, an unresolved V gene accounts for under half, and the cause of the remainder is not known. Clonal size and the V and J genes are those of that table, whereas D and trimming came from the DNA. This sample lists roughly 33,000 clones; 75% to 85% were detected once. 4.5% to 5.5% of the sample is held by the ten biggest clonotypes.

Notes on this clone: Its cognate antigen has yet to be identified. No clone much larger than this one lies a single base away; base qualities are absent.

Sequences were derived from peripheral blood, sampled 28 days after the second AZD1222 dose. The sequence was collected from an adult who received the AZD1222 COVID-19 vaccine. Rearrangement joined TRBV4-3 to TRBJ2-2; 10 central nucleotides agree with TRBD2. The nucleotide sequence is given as TGCGCCAGCAGCCCCGACGGTGCTAGCGGGAGCGAGAACACCGGGGAGCTGTTTTTT. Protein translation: CASSPDGASGSENTGELFF.